These T cell receptor beta chains were read from a single sample in a study of shared clonotypes between healthy human individuals. Clones were sequenced by immunoSEQ multiplex PCR, and TCRdb holds only the in-frame ones, with some missing. This sample has around 2.1 million clones, with roughly 91% found just once. Material for sequencing was naive CD8+ T cells from PBMCs. The receptor source for this set is a man between 18 and 35 years old in good health. Some clones in this sample may be carry-over from other donors' samples. The CDR3 runs from the conserved cysteine through the conserved F or W. A D gene is named only where the DNA matches it firmly. Size tells how often a clone was seen (once, few, many) or the class of an expanded clone, and some rows leave it out.

D	length	V	J	size	DNA	CDR3
-	13	TRBV19	TRBJ1-1	-	TGTGCCAGTAGTATAACGGCTTACACTGAAGCTTTCTTT	CASSITAYTEAFF
TRBD1	16	TRBV19	TRBJ2-7	-	TGTGCCAGTAGTATCTCGTCAGGGGGCTACTCCTACGAGCAGTACTTC	CASSISSGGYSYEQYF
-	13	TRBV27	TRBJ1-1	-	TGTGCCAGCAGTTGGGGAGGGAACACTGAAGCTTTCTTT	CASSWGGNTEAFF
-	12	TRBV29-1	TRBJ2-7	-	TGCAGCGTTTTTGACAGCACCTACGAGCAGTACTTC	CSVFDSTYEQYF
-	13	TRBV7-2	TRBJ2-7	-	TGTGCCAGCAGTCGACCGAGCGGATACGAGCAGTACTTC	CASSRPSGYEQYF
-	15	TRBV5-4	TRBJ2-1	-	TGTGCCAGCAGCTTTAGGGGGGCCTCCTACAATGAGCAGTTCTTC	CASSFRGASYNEQFF
-	13	TRBV29-1	TRBJ2-5	-	TGCAGCCACATATTCCGGGTGGGGGAGACCCAGTACTTC	CSHIFRVGETQYF
-	15	TRBV5-1	TRBJ2-7	-	TGCGCCAGCAGCTTGGATCAGGGGCAAGCCTACGAGCAGTACTTC	CASSLDQGQAYEQYF
TRBD1	15	TRBV9	TRBJ1-1	-	TGTGCCAGCAGCGGACAGGGACTTCAAGGCACTGAAGCTTTCTTT	CASSGQGLQGTEAFF
-	14	TRBV28	TRBJ1-2	-	TGTGCCAGCAGTTTACAGGGAGCTAACTATGGCTACACCTTC	CASSLQGANYGYTF
TRBD2	16	TRBV25-1	TRBJ2-7	-	TGTGCCAGCAGTGAAACCCTAGCGGGAGAAATGGACGAGCAGTACTTC	CASSETLAGEMDEQYF
-	13	TRBV28	TRBJ2-2	-	TGTGCCAGCAGTTTTGCACTGACCGGGGAGCTGTTTTTT	CASSFALTGELFF
TRBD2	16	TRBV9	TRBJ2-1	-	TGTGCCAGCAGCTCCCCCGGGACTAGCGTTTACAATGAGCAGTTCTTC	CASSSPGTSVYNEQFF
-	16	TRBV7-8	TRBJ2-4	-	TGTGCCAGCAGCTTAGTTACTGAGGGGACCAAAAACATTCAGTACTTC	CASSLVTEGTKNIQYF
-	15	TRBV28	TRBJ2-4	-	TGTGCCAGCAGTTTATCCGGGAGAGGCAAAAACATTCAGTACTTC	CASSLSGRGKNIQYF
-	13	TRBV9	TRBJ1-2	-	TGTGCCAGCAGCATACAGGGTAACTATGGCTACACCTTC	CASSIQGNYGYTF
-	14	TRBV5-6	TRBJ2-7	once	TGTGCCAGCAACTTCCGGGACTTCCTATACGAGCAGTACTTC	CASNFRDFLYEQYF
-	12	TRBV6-6	TRBJ2-7	-	TGTGCCAGCAGTTACTCGACAGACGAGCAGTACTTC	CASSYSTDEQYF
-	16	TRBV2	TRBJ2-7	-	TGTGCCAGCAGTGAAAGTCTGACGGACCGGACCTACGAGCAGTACTTC	CASSESLTDRTYEQYF
-	13	TRBV27	TRBJ1-4	-	TGTGCCAGCAGTTTAATAGGGAATGGAAAACTGTTTTTT	CASSLIGNGKLFF
TRBD1	16	TRBV5-8	TRBJ1-1	-	TGTGCCAGCAGCTTGGCCGAGGGGGCGATAGGTACTGAAGCTTTCTTT	CASSLAEGAIGTEAFF
-	16	TRBV21-1	TRBJ2-1	-	TGTGCCAGCAGCAAATCTCCTCTCACAGGGGACAATGAGCAGTTCTTC	CASSKSPLTGDNEQFF
-	11	TRBV28	TRBJ2-5	few	TGTGCCAGCAGTTTAGGGGAGACCCAGTACTTC	CASSLGETQYF
TRBD2	17	TRBV7-8	TRBJ2-2	-	TGTGCCAGCAGCTTACGGCGTCTAGCGGGAAACACCGGGGAGCTGTTTTTT	CASSLRRLAGNTGELFF
-	13	TRBV6-5	TRBJ2-7	-	TGTGCCAGCAGTAAGATAACCTCCTACGAGCAGTACTTC	CASSKITSYEQYF
-	15	TRBV27	TRBJ2-6	once	TGTGCCAGCAGTTTATCCCGCCCCGGGGCCAACGTCCTGACTTTC	CASSLSRPGANVLTF
TRBD1	15	TRBV27	TRBJ2-7	-	TGTGCCAGCAGTTTCCTACAGGGGGCCTTCTACGAGCAGTACTTC	CASSFLQGAFYEQYF
-	13	TRBV28	TRBJ2-2	-	TGTGCCACCAGGCCCCCGAACACCGGGGAGCTGTTTTTT	CATRPPNTGELFF
-	13	TRBV28	TRBJ2-7	-	TGTGCCAGCAGTCATCAACAGGGCTACGAGCAGTACTTC	CASSHQQGYEQYF
TRBD1	13	TRBV6-5	TRBJ2-5	-	TGTGCCAGCAGACCCGGACAGGAAGAGACCCAGTACTTC	CASRPGQEETQYF
TRBD1	16	TRBV6-1	TRBJ1-1	-	TGTGCCAGCAGTGGACAGGGGATGAGTGTGGGCACTGAAGCTTTCTTT	CASSGQGMSVGTEAFF
-	14	TRBV27	TRBJ1-4	-	TGTGCCAGCAGTCCGCTTTGGACGGGAGAAAAACTGTTTTTT	CASSPLWTGEKLFF
-	18	TRBV7-9	TRBJ2-7	-	TGTGCCAGCAGCGCTCCTCTCCCCACGGAGCGGCAAGCCTACGAGCAGTACTTC	CASSAPLPTERQAYEQYF
-	17	TRBV19	TRBJ2-2	-	TGTGCCAGTAGTATTCGACCGTTGTCCGGGAGCTCCGGGGAGCTGTTTTTT	CASSIRPLSGSSGELFF
-	14	TRBV7-9	TRBJ2-5	-	TGTGCCAGCAGCTTAAATACCCCCAGGGCGACCCAGTACTTC	CASSLNTPRATQYF